A selection of T cell receptor beta chains follows, all from one sample in a study of Tregs in tolerant kidney transplant recipients. Measured with immunoSEQ multiplex PCR; TCRdb has only the in-frame clones, and not every one. This sample has about 110,000 clones; around 87% occur once, and the top ten carry approximately 0.34%. The sequencing used CD4+ T cells from blood, collected before the transplant. These receptors all stem from a human donor who received a combined kidney and bone marrow transplant. Both conserved end residues are part of each CDR3. The order of the fields is clone size, J gene, D gene, V gene, CDR3 protein, CDR3 DNA. The D gene is left open where the match is weak. Not every row has a clone size; where given, it reads once, few, many or a size class.

>once|TRBJ2-7|NA|TRBV11-2
CASSLDVALPYEQYF
TGTGCCAGCAGCTTAGATGTCGCACTACCCTACGAGCAGTACTTC
>NA|TRBJ2-3|NA|TRBV18
CASSPATDTQYF
TGTGCCAGCTCACCAGCGACAGATACGCAGTATTTT
>NA|TRBJ2-5|NA|TRBV9
CASSEGEETQYF
TGTGCCAGCAGCGAGGGGGAAGAGACCCAGTACTTC
>NA|TRBJ2-1|TRBD2|TRBV2
CASSESWASGLFF
TGTGCCAGCAGTGAAAGCTGGGCTAGCGGGTTGTTCTTC
>NA|TRBJ2-3|TRBD2|TRBV28
CASANGGGQGDTQYF
TGTGCCAGCGCAAACGGGGGAGGGCAAGGAGATACGCAGTATTTT
>NA|TRBJ2-1|NA|TRBV5-6
CASNQGEVSGFNEQFF
TGTGCCAGCAACCAGGGGGAGGTTTCGGGCTTCAATGAGCAGTTCTTC
>NA|TRBJ2-1|TRBD2|TRBV5-1
CASSLAGGGAYNEQFF
TGCGCCAGCAGCTTGGCCGGCGGGGGTGCCTACAATGAGCAGTTCTTC
>few|TRBJ2-7|NA|TRBV5-4
CASSAGQTYEQYF
TGTGCCAGCAGCGCGGGACAGACCTACGAGCAGTACTTC
>few|TRBJ2-4|NA|TRBV10-2
CASSESRGVRVSKNIQYF
TGCGCCAGCAGTGAGTCCCGAGGAGTCAGGGTATCCAAAAACATTCAGTACTTC
>NA|TRBJ2-1|NA|TRBV6-4
CASSVAGAAEQFF
TGTGCCAGCAGTGTTGCGGGGGCAGCTGAGCAGTTCTTC
>NA|TRBJ1-1|TRBD1|TRBV19
CASRTSGTATEAFF
TGTGCCAGCCGCACCTCCGGGACAGCCACTGAAGCTTTCTTT
>NA|TRBJ2-2|TRBD1|TRBV19
CASRTGGFPTGELFF
TGTGCCAGCCGCACAGGGGGCTTTCCTACCGGGGAGCTGTTTTTT
>NA|TRBJ2-2|TRBD1|TRBV7-2
CASSPTGLNTGELFF
TGTGCCAGCAGCCCGACAGGGTTGAACACCGGGGAGCTGTTTTTT
>NA|TRBJ2-3|TRBD2|TRBV27
CASSVERGTDTQYF
TGTGCCAGCAGCGTCGAGCGGGGGACAGATACGCAGTATTTT
>NA|TRBJ1-2|TRBD1|TRBV6-4
CASSPTFGTESGYTF
TGTGCCAGCAGCCCAACCTTCGGGACAGAAAGTGGCTACACCTTC
>NA|TRBJ2-3|NA|TRBV13
CASSLAGLTQYF
TGTGCCAGCAGCTTAGCGGGGTTGACGCAGTATTTT
>NA|TRBJ1-3|NA|TRBV5-1
CASSRTASGNTIYF
TGCGCCAGCAGTAGGACAGCCTCTGGAAACACCATATATTTT
>NA|TRBJ2-2|NA|TRBV5-1
CASSLFRSGGELFF
TGCGCCAGCAGCTTGTTCCGGTCCGGCGGGGAGCTGTTTTTT
>NA|TRBJ2-5|NA|TRBV5-6
CASSSKETQYF
TGTGCCAGCAGCTCAAAAGAGACCCAGTACTTC
>NA|TRBJ2-1|NA|TRBV20-1
CSAPSYNEQFF
TGCAGTGCCCCGAGCTACAATGAGCAGTTCTTC
>once|TRBJ1-1|TRBD1|TRBV6-5
CASRTIQGGEAFF
TGTGCCAGCAGAACAATTCAGGGGGGAGAAGCTTTCTTT
>NA|TRBJ2-2|NA|TRBV9
CASSVGPGQPTGELFF
TGTGCCAGCAGCGTGGGGCCTGGGCAGCCGACCGGGGAGCTGTTTTTT
>NA|TRBJ2-3|NA|TRBV9
CASSVGASADTQYF
TGTGCCAGCAGCGTAGGGGCGTCTGCAGATACGCAGTATTTT